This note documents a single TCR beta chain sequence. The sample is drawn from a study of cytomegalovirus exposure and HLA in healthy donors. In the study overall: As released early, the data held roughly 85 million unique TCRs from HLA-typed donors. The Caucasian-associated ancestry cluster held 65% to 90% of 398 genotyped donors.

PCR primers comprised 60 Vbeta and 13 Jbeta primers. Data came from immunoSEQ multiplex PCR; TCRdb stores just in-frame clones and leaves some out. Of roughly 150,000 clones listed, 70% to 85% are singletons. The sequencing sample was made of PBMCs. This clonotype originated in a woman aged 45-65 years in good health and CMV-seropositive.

As DNA, the CDR3 is TGTGCCAGCAGCCTCACGCCGGGACTGGGGACCACAGATACGCAGTATTTT. Encoded protein: CASSLTPGLGTTDTQYF. The chain joins TRBV11-2 to TRBJ2-3; D perhaps matches TRBD2 (6 bases). The CDR3 length is 17 residues. V was pared by 5 bases and J by 2 bases, with 20 bases between. Per germline, CDR1 SGHAT and CDR2 FQNNGV.